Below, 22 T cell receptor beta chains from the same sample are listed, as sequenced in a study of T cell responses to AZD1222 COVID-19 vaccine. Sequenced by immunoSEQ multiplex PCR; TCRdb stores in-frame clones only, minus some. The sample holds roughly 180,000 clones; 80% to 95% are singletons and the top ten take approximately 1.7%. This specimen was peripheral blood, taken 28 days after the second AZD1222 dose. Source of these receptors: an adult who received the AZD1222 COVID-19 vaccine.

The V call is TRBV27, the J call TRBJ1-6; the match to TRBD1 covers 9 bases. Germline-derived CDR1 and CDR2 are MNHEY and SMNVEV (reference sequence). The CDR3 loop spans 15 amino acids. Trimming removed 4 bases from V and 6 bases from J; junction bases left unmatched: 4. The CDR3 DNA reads TGTGCCAGCAGTTCGACAGGGGGACGTAATTCACCCCTCCACTTT. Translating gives CASSSTGGRNSPLHF.

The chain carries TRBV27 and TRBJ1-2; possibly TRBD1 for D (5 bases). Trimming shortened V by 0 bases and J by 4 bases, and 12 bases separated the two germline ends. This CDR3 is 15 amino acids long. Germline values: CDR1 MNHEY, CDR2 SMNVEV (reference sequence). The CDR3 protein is CASSLSPWGAYGYTF. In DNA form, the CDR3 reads TGTGCCAGCAGTTTATCCCCCTGGGGCGCCTATGGCTACACCTTC.

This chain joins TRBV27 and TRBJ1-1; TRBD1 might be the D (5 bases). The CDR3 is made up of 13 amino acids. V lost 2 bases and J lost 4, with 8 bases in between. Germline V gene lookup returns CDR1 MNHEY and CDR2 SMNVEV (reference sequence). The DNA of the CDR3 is TGTGCCAGCAGTTTACGAGGGGTCACTGAAGCTTTCTTT. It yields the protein CASSLRGVTEAFF.

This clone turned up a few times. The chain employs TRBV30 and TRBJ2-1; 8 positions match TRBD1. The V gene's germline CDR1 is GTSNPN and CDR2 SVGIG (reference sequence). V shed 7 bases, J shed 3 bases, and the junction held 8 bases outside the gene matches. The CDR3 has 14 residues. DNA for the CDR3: TGTGCCTTCACGGTCGGACAGGGCTACAATGAGCAGTTCTTC. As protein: CAFTVGQGYNEQFF.

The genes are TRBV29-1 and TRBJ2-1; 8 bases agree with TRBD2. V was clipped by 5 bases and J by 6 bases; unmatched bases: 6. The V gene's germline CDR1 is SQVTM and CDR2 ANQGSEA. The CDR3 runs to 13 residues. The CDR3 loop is CSVRKAGGNEQFF. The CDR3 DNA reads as TGCAGCGTTAGAAAGGCGGGGGGCAATGAGCAGTTCTTC.

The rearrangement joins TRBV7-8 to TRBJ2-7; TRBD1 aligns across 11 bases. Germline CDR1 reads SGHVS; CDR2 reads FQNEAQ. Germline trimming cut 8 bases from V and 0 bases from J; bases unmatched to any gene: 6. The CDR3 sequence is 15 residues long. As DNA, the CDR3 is TGTGCCAGCCGAGGACAGGGGGCTACCTCCTACGAGCAGTACTTC. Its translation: CASRGQGATSYEQYF.

For the CDR3, the DNA is TGTGCCAGCAGTTTATCCGGGGCAGGAATGTGGGCTGAAGCTTTCTTT. Translated: CASSLSGAGMWAEAFF. The rearrangement uses TRBV28 and TRBJ1-1; D perhaps matches TRBD1 (5 bases). The CDR3 runs to 16 residues. V was pared by 1 base and J by 6 bases, with 18 bases between. From germline, CDR1 is MDHEN and CDR2 SYDVKM.

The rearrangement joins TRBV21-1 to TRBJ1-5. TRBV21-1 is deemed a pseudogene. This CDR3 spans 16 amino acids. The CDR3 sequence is CASVTGDLYSNQPQHF. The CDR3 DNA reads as TGTGCCAGCGTAACCGGGGACCTGTATAGCAATCAGCCCCAGCATTTT.

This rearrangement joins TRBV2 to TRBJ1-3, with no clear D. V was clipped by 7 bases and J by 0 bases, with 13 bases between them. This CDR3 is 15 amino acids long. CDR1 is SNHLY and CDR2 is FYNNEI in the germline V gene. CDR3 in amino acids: CASIQRTYSGNTIYF. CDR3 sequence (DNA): TGTGCCAGCATCCAAAGGACGTACTCTGGAAACACCATATATTTT.

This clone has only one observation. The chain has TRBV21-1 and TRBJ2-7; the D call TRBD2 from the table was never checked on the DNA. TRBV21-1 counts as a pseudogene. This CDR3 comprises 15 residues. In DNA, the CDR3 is TGTGCCAGCAAATGCAAGACTAGCAACATCTACGAGCAGTACTTC. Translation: CASKCKTSNIYEQYF.

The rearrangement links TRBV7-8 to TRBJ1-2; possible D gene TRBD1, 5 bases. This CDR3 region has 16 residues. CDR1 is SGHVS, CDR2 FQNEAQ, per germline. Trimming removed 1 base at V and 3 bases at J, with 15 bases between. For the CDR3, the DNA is TGTGCCAGCAGCTTAGTCGGTGGAGGGGAAGACTATGGCTACACCTTC. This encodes CASSLVGGGEDYGYTF.

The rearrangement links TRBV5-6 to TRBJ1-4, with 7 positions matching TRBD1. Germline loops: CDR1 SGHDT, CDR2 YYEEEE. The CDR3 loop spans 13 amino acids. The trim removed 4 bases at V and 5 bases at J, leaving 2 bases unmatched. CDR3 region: CASSPTGNEKLFF. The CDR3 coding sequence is TGTGCCAGCAGCCCGACAGGGAATGAAAAACTGTTTTTT.

The CDR3 nucleotides are TGTGCCAGCAGTGACTCGACCAGGGGCCGTTGGGATGGCTACACCTTC. It translates to CASSDSTRGRWDGYTF. V usage is TRBV6-4 and J usage is TRBJ1-2; tentatively, D is TRBD1 (6 bases). There are 16 residues in the CDR3. Germline CDR1 and CDR2: MRHNA and SNTAGT. V lost 0 bases and J lost 6, with 17 bases in between.

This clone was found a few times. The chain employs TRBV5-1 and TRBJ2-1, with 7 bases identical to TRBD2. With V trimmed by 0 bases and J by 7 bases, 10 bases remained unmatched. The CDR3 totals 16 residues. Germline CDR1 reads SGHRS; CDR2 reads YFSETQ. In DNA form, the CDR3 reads TGCGCCAGCAGCTTGGGTGGGAGGGCCTCATTTAATGAGCAGTTCTTC. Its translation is CASSLGGRASFNEQFF.

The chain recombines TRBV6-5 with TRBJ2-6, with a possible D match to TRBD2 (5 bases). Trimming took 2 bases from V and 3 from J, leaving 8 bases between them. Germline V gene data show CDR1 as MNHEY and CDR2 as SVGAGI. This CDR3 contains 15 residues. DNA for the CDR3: TGTGCCAGCAGTTACGAGGGTCGTGGGGCCAACGTCCTGACTTTC. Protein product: CASSYEGRGANVLTF.

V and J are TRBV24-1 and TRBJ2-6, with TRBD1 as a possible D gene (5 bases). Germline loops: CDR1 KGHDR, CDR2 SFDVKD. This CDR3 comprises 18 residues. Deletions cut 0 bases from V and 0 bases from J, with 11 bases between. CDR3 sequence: CATSDLVQDFSGANVLTF. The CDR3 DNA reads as TGTGCCACCAGTGATTTGGTACAGGATTTCTCTGGGGCCAACGTCCTGACTTTC.

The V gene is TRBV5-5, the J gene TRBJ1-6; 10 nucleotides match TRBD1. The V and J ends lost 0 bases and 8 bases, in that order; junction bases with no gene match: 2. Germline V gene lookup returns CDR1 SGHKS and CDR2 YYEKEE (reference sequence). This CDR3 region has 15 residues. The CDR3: CASSLGQGAYSPLHF. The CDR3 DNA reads TGTGCCAGCAGCTTGGGACAGGGGGCATATTCACCCCTCCACTTT.

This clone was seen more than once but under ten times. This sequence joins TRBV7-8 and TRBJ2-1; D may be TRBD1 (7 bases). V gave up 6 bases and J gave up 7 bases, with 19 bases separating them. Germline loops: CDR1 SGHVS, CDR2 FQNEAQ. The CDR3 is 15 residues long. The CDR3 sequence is CASSLIQGTGNEQFF. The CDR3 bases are TGTGCCAGCAGTTTAATACAGGGGACTGGGAATGAGCAGTTCTTC.

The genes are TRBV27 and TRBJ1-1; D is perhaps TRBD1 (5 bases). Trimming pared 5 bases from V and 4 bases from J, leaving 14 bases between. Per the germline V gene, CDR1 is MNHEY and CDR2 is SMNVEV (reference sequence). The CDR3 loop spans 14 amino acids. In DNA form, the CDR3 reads TGTGCCAGCAGTATGGGACCATTGGGCACTGAAGCTTTCTTT. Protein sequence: CASSMGPLGTEAFF.

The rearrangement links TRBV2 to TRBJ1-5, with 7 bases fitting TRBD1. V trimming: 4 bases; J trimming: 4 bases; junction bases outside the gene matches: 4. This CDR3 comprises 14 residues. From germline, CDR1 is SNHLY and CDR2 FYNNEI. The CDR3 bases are TGTGCCAGCAGTGTCAACAGGGGTAATCAGCCCCAGCATTTT. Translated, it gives CASSVNRGNQPQHF. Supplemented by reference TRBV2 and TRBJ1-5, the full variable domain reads EPEVTQTPSHQVTQMGQEVILRCVPISNHLYFYWYRQILGQKVEFLVSFYNNEISEKSEIFDDQFSVERPDGSNFTLKIRSTKLEDSAMYFCASSVNRGNQPQHFGDGTRLSIL.

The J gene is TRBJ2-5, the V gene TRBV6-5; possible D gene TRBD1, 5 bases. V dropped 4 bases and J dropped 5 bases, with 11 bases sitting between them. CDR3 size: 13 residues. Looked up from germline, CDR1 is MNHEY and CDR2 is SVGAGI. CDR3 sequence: CASSFGHGETQYF. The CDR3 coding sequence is TGTGCCAGCAGTTTCGGACATGGGGAGACCCAGTACTTC.

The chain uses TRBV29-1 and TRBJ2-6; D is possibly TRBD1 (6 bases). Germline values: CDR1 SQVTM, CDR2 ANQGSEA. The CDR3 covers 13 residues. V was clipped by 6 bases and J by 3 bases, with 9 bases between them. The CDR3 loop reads CSVPGHGANVLTF. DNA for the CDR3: TGCAGCGTCCCGGGACATGGGGCCAACGTCCTGACTTTC.